This TCR beta chain comes out of a study of OX40 agonist ivuxolimab in advanced cancers. For the study at large: A male proportion of 82.7% was recorded, with mean age approximately 64 years and range about 20 to 90.

Assay: immunoSEQ multiplex PCR; the TCRdb copy retains only in-frame clones and omits some. The top ten clones hold approximately 0.34% of a sample with some 100,000 clones, approximately 90% of them seen once. About this clone itself: Its specificity is not known.

Whole-study results and caveats: Relative to CD4+ cells, CD8+ T cells on average had more expanded clones.

CDR3 length: 15 amino acids. Per the germline V gene, CDR1 is LNHDA and CDR2 is SQIVND (reference sequence). V lost 3 bases and J lost 6; bases outside the gene matches: 7. Sequencing used CD4+ or CD8+ T cells sorted from blood, obtained in a trial of the OX40 agonist ivuxolimab. This TCR derives from an adult with an advanced solid tumor such as melanoma, head and neck, liver or kidney cancer. This chain joins TRBV19 and TRBJ1-1; 10 nucleotides agree with TRBD1. CDR3 in DNA: TGTGCCAGTAGTATCGACAGGGGGCCAAATGCTGAAGCTTTCTTT. Protein product: CASSIDRGPNAEAFF. The full variable domain, rest sourced from reference TRBV19 and TRBJ1-1, is DGGITQSPKYLFRKEGQNVTLSCEQNLNHDAMYWYRQDPGQGLRLIYYSQIVNDFQKGDIAEGYSVSREKKESFPLTVTSAQKNPTAFYLCASSIDRGPNAEAFFGQGTRLTVV.